Listed below are T cell receptor beta chains from one sample, sequenced in a study of beta chain features in type 1 diabetes. Sequencing used immunoSEQ multiplex PCR; TCRdb keeps in-frame clones, though not all of them. The table has about 340,000 clones, about a tenth seen once. The sequenced sample was central memory CD4+ T cells from blood. The receptors derive from a man aged 25 to 40 with type 1 diabetes. Each CDR3 is given with its conserved first and last residue. Fields, in order: V gene, J gene, CDR3 length, CDR3 protein.

v_gene: TRBV4-3; j_gene: TRBJ2-2; len: 17; CDR3aa: CASSQPLAGRGSGELFF
v_gene: TRBV25-1; j_gene: TRBJ2-2; len: 17; CDR3aa: CASTPLDRGSNTGELFF
v_gene: TRBV7-2; j_gene: TRBJ2-2; len: 15; CDR3aa: CASLASPFPTGELFF
v_gene: TRBV30; j_gene: TRBJ2-7; len: 13; CDR3aa: CAWSGQGPREQYF
v_gene: TRBV6-5; j_gene: TRBJ2-5; len: 16; CDR3aa: CASSYSLSRVGETQYF
v_gene: TRBV6-6; j_gene: TRBJ2-4; len: 12; CDR3aa: CASSPTENIQYF
v_gene: TRBV6-5; j_gene: TRBJ2-7; len: 12; CDR3aa: CASRPILGEQYF
v_gene: TRBV18; j_gene: TRBJ2-2; len: 15; CDR3aa: CASSPGLAATGELFF
v_gene: TRBV5-5; j_gene: TRBJ1-6; len: 14; CDR3aa: CASSLNGRDSPLHF
v_gene: TRBV7-2; j_gene: TRBJ1-1; len: 15; CDR3aa: CASSLSAATNTEAFF
v_gene: TRBV6-5; j_gene: TRBJ1-5; len: 13; CDR3aa: CASSKALDQPQHF
v_gene: TRBV6-5; j_gene: TRBJ1-6; len: 15; CDR3aa: CASNPGQLDNSPLHF
v_gene: TRBV7-9; j_gene: TRBJ2-3; len: 14; CDR3aa: CASSPGQGADTQYF
v_gene: TRBV2; j_gene: TRBJ2-1; len: 15; CDR3aa: CASRPHWRGFNEQFF
v_gene: TRBV5-4; j_gene: TRBJ2-1; len: 15; CDR3aa: CASSLKLADYNEQFF
v_gene: TRBV11-2; j_gene: TRBJ2-7; len: 13; CDR3aa: CASSLAGVGEQYF
v_gene: TRBV5-1; j_gene: TRBJ2-5; len: 16; CDR3aa: CASSLEGQGASETQYF
v_gene: TRBV19; j_gene: TRBJ2-2; len: 15; CDR3aa: CASSSSAGQAGELFF
v_gene: TRBV9; j_gene: TRBJ1-2; len: 13; CDR3aa: CASSEGFSYGYTF
v_gene: TRBV7-2; j_gene: TRBJ2-1; len: 13; CDR3aa: CASRLTSENEQFF
v_gene: TRBV11-2; j_gene: TRBJ1-2; len: 13; CDR3aa: CASSPGGGGGYTF
v_gene: TRBV5-4; j_gene: TRBJ2-5; len: 15; CDR3aa: CASSAGTGRQETQYF
v_gene: TRBV30; j_gene: TRBJ2-1; len: 14; CDR3aa: CAWSGSNSYNEQFF
v_gene: TRBV7-2; j_gene: TRBJ2-1; len: 14; CDR3aa: CASSLGLAYNEQFF
v_gene: TRBV4-3; j_gene: TRBJ1-4; len: 15; CDR3aa: CASSQLRASGEKLFF
v_gene: TRBV7-8; j_gene: TRBJ1-2; len: 15; CDR3aa: CASSLEGQDIYGYTF
v_gene: TRBV9; j_gene: TRBJ1-5; len: 14; CDR3aa: CASSVEGGGQPQHF
v_gene: TRBV7-2; j_gene: TRBJ2-1; len: 17; CDR3aa: CASSPDSGGAGLHEQFF
v_gene: TRBV18; j_gene: TRBJ2-7; len: 16; CDR3aa: CASSPPAGQGNYEQYF
v_gene: TRBV4-3; j_gene: TRBJ1-6; len: 15; CDR3aa: CASSQRTVNNSPLHF
v_gene: TRBV7-8; j_gene: TRBJ2-2; len: 16; CDR3aa: CASSLAPGRNTGELFF
v_gene: TRBV28; j_gene: TRBJ1-4; len: 14; CDR3aa: CASRPTGGREKLFF
v_gene: TRBV11-3; j_gene: TRBJ2-5; len: 16; CDR3aa: CASSSGTVGIQETQYF
v_gene: TRBV29-1; j_gene: TRBJ2-7; len: 11; CDR3aa: CSARGSYEQYF
v_gene: TRBV28; j_gene: TRBJ1-1; len: 13; CDR3aa: CASSLRVNTEAFF
v_gene: TRBV14; j_gene: TRBJ1-1; len: 16; CDR3aa: CASSQVGAARGPEAFF
v_gene: TRBV23-1; j_gene: TRBJ2-3; len: 15; CDR3aa: CASTSGDRERDTQYF
v_gene: TRBV7-2; j_gene: TRBJ2-7; len: 14; CDR3aa: CASSSIGRSYEQYF
v_gene: TRBV28; j_gene: TRBJ2-5; len: 13; CDR3aa: CASRPTVQETQYF
v_gene: TRBV5-4; j_gene: TRBJ2-2; len: 16; CDR3aa: CASSQGLAGNTGELFF
v_gene: TRBV9; j_gene: TRBJ1-6; len: 13; CDR3aa: CASSATGDSPLHF
v_gene: TRBV13; j_gene: TRBJ1-6; len: 14; CDR3aa: CASSAGGWASPLHF
v_gene: TRBV25-1; j_gene: TRBJ2-3; len: 11; CDR3aa: CASMRADTQYF
v_gene: TRBV10-3; j_gene: TRBJ2-3; len: 14; CDR3aa: CASRTSGPTDTQYF
v_gene: TRBV6-8; j_gene: TRBJ1-2; len: 18; CDR3aa: CASSRPTSHSAPVCGYTF